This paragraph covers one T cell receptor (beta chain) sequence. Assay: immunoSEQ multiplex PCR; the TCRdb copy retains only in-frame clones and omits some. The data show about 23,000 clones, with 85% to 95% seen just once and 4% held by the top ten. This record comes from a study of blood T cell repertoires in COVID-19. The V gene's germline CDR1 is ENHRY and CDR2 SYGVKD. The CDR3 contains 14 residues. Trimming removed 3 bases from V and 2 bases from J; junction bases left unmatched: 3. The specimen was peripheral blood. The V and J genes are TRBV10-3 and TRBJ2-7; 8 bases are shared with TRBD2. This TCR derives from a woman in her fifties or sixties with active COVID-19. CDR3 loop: CAISEAAGAYEQYF. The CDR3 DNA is TGTGCCATCAGTGAAGCAGCGGGAGCCTACGAGCAGTACTTC.